This T cell receptor beta chain stems from a study of early T cells in non-severe SARS-CoV-2 infection. At least ten counts were recorded for this clonotype. MiXCR, run by TCRdb on the 5' RACE reads, gives a single entry per CDR3 protein. The table records 70,000 to 90,000 distinct CDR3 sequences, roughly 12% of them present only once. The length of the CDR3 is 15 residues. CDR1 is MNHEY, CDR2 SMNVEV, per germline (reference sequence). V was cut by 6 bases and J by 0 bases, with 12 bases left in between. V is TRBV27 and J is TRBJ2-1; D is ambiguous. The sample comprised whole blood. This sequence was found in an adult who was a healthcare worker with PCR-confirmed SARS-CoV-2 infection or an uninfected control (not recorded which). The CDR3 DNA reads as TGTGCCAGCAGCTATCGTCTGAGCTCCTACAATGAGCAGTTCTTC. Translation gives CASSYRLSSYNEQFF.